One and the same sample provided the 25 T cell receptor beta chains below, sequenced in a study of T-cell memory formation after mild COVID-19. TCRdb used MiXCR to reprocess the 5' RACE reads, holding one entry per CDR3 protein. Found here are 250,000 to 350,000 distinct CDR3 sequences, 16% of them singletons; the top ten hold roughly 20%. Sequenced material: PBMCs or a T cell subset sorted from them (not recorded which). Receptors were obtained from a man younger than 35 who had mild COVID-19 (a few samples of this study predate the infection). Cell type and time point are not known.

In its sample, this clonotype was seen a few times. J is TRBJ1-1 and V is TRBV29-1, with a tentative D call TRBD1 (6 bases). V shed 6 bases and J shed 0 bases, with 11 bases lying between them. Germline assignment: CDR1 SQVTM and CDR2 ANQGSEA. This CDR3 region has 13 residues. For the CDR3, the DNA is TGCAGCGTCACCGGGACATTGAACACTGAAGCTTTCTTT. This gives the protein CSVTGTLNTEAFF.

This clonotype was detected a few times. The chain links TRBV15 to TRBJ2-3, with D unresolved. The CDR3 is made up of 13 amino acids. The V gene's germline CDR1 is LNHNV and CDR2 YYDKDF (reference sequence). The V gene lost 0 bases and the J gene lost 5 bases, with 6 bases spanning the gap. CDR3 region: CATSRDLGDTQYF. CDR3 nucleotide sequence: TGTGCCACCAGCAGAGATCTTGGAGATACGCAGTATTTT.

The rearrangement links TRBV10-3 to TRBJ1-6; 8 nucleotides agree with TRBD1. Germline assignment: CDR1 ENHRY and CDR2 SYGVKD. V trimming: 4 bases; J trimming: 9 bases; junction bases outside the gene matches: 2. This CDR3 region has 13 residues. The CDR3 reads CAISAGGISPLHF. The CDR3 nucleotides are TGTGCCATCAGTGCAGGGGGCATTTCACCCCTCCACTTT.

This clonotype was detected ten times or more. The chain has TRBV7-2 and TRBJ2-7, with 8 bases fitting TRBD1. In germline, CDR1 is SGHTA, CDR2 FQGNSA. There are 13 residues in the CDR3. J lost 2 bases, V lost 5 bases, and 2 bases had no gene match. The CDR3 loop is CASSRQGTYEQYF. The CDR3 nucleotides read TGTGCCAGCAGCCGACAGGGGACCTACGAGCAGTACTTC.

The sample holds many counts of this clonotype. The J gene is TRBJ2-1, the V gene TRBV15, with D unclear. Germline CDR1 is LNHNV and CDR2 is YYDKDF (reference sequence). Trimming cost V 0 bases and J 5 bases, with 8 bases left between them. CDR3 length: 14 residues. As DNA, the CDR3 is TGTGCCACCAGCAGAGATCTGGCGGACAATGAGCAGTTCTTC. Protein sequence: CATSRDLADNEQFF.

This clonotype has only a few counts. DNA of the CDR3: TGTGCCAGTAGCCCCGGGGCAGGGGAGGACGAGCAGTACTTC. Translation gives CASSPGAGEDEQYF. The chain joins TRBV19 to TRBJ2-7, with D possibly being TRBD1 or TRBD2 (6 bases each). Trimming took 6 bases from V and 5 from J, leaving 17 bases between them. CDR3 size: 14 residues. The germline gives CDR1 LNHDA, CDR2 SQIVND (reference sequence).

The chain uses TRBV18 and TRBJ1-1; a possible D gene is TRBD1 (5 bases). The CDR3 has 13 residues. Germline CDR1 reads KGHSH; CDR2 reads LQKENI. V was cut by 6 bases and J by 3 bases, with 11 bases left in between. The CDR3: CASSPGEYTEAFF. Here the CDR3 DNA reads TGTGCCAGCTCCCCGGGGGAATACACTGAAGCTTTCTTT.

This clonotype was counted only a few times. Mismatch with germline at one junction end may stem from a read error. V and J are TRBV11-2 and TRBJ2-1; 8 nucleotides match TRBD2. This CDR3 region has 16 residues. In germline, CDR1 is SGHAT, CDR2 FQNNGV. CDR3 in DNA: TGTGCCAGCAGCCCTATCCGGGGGACTAGTGATCATGAGCGGTTCTTC. This gives the protein CASSPIRGTSDHERFF.

Only a few counts were recorded for this clonotype. V is TRBV24-1 and J is TRBJ1-1; unclear D gene. CDR3 length: 14 amino acids. V was trimmed by 3 bases and J by 1 base, leaving 8 bases between them. Looked up from germline, CDR1 is KGHDR and CDR2 is SFDVKD. In nucleotides, the CDR3 is TGTGCCACCAGTGATACTACAGAGAACACTGAAGCTTTCTTT. Its translation is CATSDTTENTEAFF.

The chain recombines TRBV7-2 with TRBJ2-3, with TRBD2 matching 9 bases. The CDR3 sequence is 18 residues long. With 7 bases clipped from V and 6 bases from J, the junction kept 20 bases outside the gene matches. Germline-derived CDR1 and CDR2 are SGHTA and FQGNSA. The CDR3 spells CASTPTGAAGGRGDTQYF. CDR3 bases: TGTGCCAGCACCCCGACGGGGGCGGCGGGGGGGCGAGGTGATACGCAGTATTTT. The variable domain in full, completed from reference TRBV7-2 and TRBJ2-3, reads GAGVSQSPSNKVTEKGKDVELRCDPISGHTALYWYRQSLGQGLEFLIYFQGNSAPDKSGLPSDRFSAERTGGSVSTLTIQRTQQEDSAVYLCASTPTGAAGGRGDTQYFGPGTRLTVL.

This sequence joins TRBV6-2 or TRBV6-3 and TRBJ2-7; either TRBD1 or TRBD2 may supply D (6 bases each). The length of the CDR3 is 13 residues. Germline V gene data show CDR1 as MNHEY and CDR2 as SVGEGT. V was clipped by 8 bases and J by 3 bases, with 14 bases between them. CDR3 sequence: CASSTGARYEQYF. The CDR3 DNA is TGTGCCAGCTCTACGGGGGCCCGCTACGAGCAGTACTTC.

The chain has TRBV6-6 and TRBJ2-7, with TRBD1 as a possible D gene (5 bases). Germline lookup yields CDR1 MNHNY and CDR2 SVGAGI (reference sequence). The CDR3 covers 13 residues. The V end lost 7 bases, the J end lost 2 bases, and 12 bases lay between the germline ends. The CDR3 spells CASMGQRPYEQYV. The CDR3 DNA reads as TGTGCCAGCATGGGGCAGAGACCCTACGAGCAGTACGTC.

This clonotype has a handful of counts. The V and J genes are TRBV4-1 and TRBJ1-1, with 8 nucleotides matching TRBD1. The V gene end was trimmed by 0 bases and the J gene end by 1 base; junction bases not matched to a gene: 4. Germline V gives CDR1 MGHRA, CDR2 YSYEKL. The CDR3 spans 16 residues. The CDR3 spells CASSQDIQGANTEAFF. CDR3 DNA: TGCGCCAGCAGCCAAGATATTCAGGGGGCGAACACTGAAGCTTTCTTT.

In this sample, this clonotype turned up a few times. The chain uses TRBV5-1 and TRBJ2-4, with D possibly being TRBD1 or TRBD2 (5 bases each). Germline V gene data show CDR1 as SGHRS and CDR2 as YFSETQ. V lost 4 bases and J lost 3, with 17 bases in between. There are 16 residues in the CDR3. This CDR3 reads CASSPGTGVYKNIQYF. The CDR3 DNA follows: TGCGCCAGCAGCCCGGGGACGGGCGTATACAAAAACATTCAGTACTTC.

In its sample, this clonotype was seen a few times. The chain has TRBV5-5 and TRBJ2-7; D unresolved. V lost 4 bases, J lost 0 bases, and 14 bases lay in between. The germline gives CDR1 SGHKS, CDR2 YYEKEE (reference sequence). The CDR3 totals 15 residues. This CDR3 reads CASSPDMGNSYEQYV. The CDR3 DNA sequence: TGTGCCAGCAGCCCCGACATGGGAAACTCCTACGAGCAGTACGTC.

This clonotype was counted only a few times. The rearrangement links TRBV5-1 to TRBJ2-7, with 10 nucleotides matching TRBD1. After removal of 3 bases from V and 1 base from J, the junction contained 4 bases not matched to a gene. The CDR3 contains 15 residues. CDR1 is SGHRS, CDR2 YFSETQ, per germline. In DNA form, the CDR3 reads TGCGCCAGCAGCTGGGGGACAGGGGTGTCCTACGAGCAGTACTTC. The encoded protein is CASSWGTGVSYEQYF.

The chain joins TRBV4-1 to TRBJ1-3; D remains ambiguous. From germline, CDR1 is MGHRA and CDR2 YSYEKL. There are 16 residues in the CDR3. The V end was cut by 5 bases, the J end by 0 bases, with 14 bases between. CDR3 loop: CASSARVTSSGNTIYF. As DNA, the CDR3 is TGCGCCAGCAGCGCGAGGGTCACCAGCTCTGGAAACACCATATATTTT.

The chain is built from TRBV5-1 and TRBJ2-1; tentative D call: TRBD1 (5 bases). This CDR3 spans 12 amino acids. Germline V gene lookup returns CDR1 SGHRS and CDR2 YFSETQ. V was shortened by 7 bases and J by 10 bases, with 15 bases between the two germline ends. DNA for the CDR3: TGCGCCAGCCGGATAGGGGTCCGAGAGCAGTTCTTC. This translates into CASRIGVREQFF.

The chain links TRBV7-3 to TRBJ2-3, with a possible D match to TRBD2 (6 bases). Germline V CDR1 and CDR2: SGHTA, FQGTGA. The CDR3 runs to 15 residues. Trimming removed 2 bases from V and 6 bases from J, with 15 bases in between. The CDR3 is CASSLGGAPGDTQYF. CDR3 DNA: TGTGCCAGCAGCTTAGGAGGGGCCCCTGGGGATACGCAGTATTTT.

V is TRBV2 and J is TRBJ2-7; weak D call: TRBD1 (6 bases). The germline V gene encodes CDR1 SNHLY and CDR2 FYNNEI. Trimming removed 11 bases from V and 0 bases from J, with 14 bases in between. The CDR3 consists of 13 residues. Here the CDR3 DNA reads TGTGCCGGCGGCCGGACAGCCTCCTACGAGCAGTACTTC. Translation gives CAGGRTASYEQYF.

The chain links TRBV20-1 to TRBJ2-3; D might be TRBD1 (6 bases). Trimming cost V 5 bases and J 2 bases, with 17 bases left between them. This CDR3 is built from 15 residues. Germline V gene sequence: CDR1 DFQATT, CDR2 SNEGSKA (reference sequence). DNA of the CDR3: TGCAGTGCTCGGCCGGCAGGGGCCCTCACAGATACGCAGTATTTT. Its protein is CSARPAGALTDTQYF.

The chain recombines TRBV7-2 with TRBJ2-2; D gene uncertain. With 5 bases removed from V and 3 bases from J, the gap between germline ends came to 10 bases. The CDR3 has 14 amino acids. Germline V CDR1 and CDR2: SGHTA, FQGNSA. The DNA of the CDR3 is TGTGCCAGCAGCCGTAATCGGCACACCGGGGAGCTGTTTTTT. Amino acids: CASSRNRHTGELFF.

Only a few counts were recorded for this clonotype. J is TRBJ2-7 and V is TRBV7-2; D might be TRBD1 or TRBD2, each matching 6 bases. Germline CDR1 reads SGHTA; CDR2 reads FQGNSA. CDR3 length: 15 residues. Trimming shortened V by 5 bases and J by 5 bases, and 19 bases separated the two germline ends. The CDR3 DNA follows: TGTGCCAGCAGCCCCGACGTGGGGGCGGGAAACGAGCAGTACGTC. Its protein product is CASSPDVGAGNEQYV.

The V gene is TRBV6-5, the J gene TRBJ2-5; D not certain. The ends were cut back, 4 bases at V and 2 bases at J, with 11 bases in the middle. This CDR3 has 14 residues. CDR1 and CDR2 from the germline V gene are MNHEY and SVGAGI. This CDR3 reads CASSLLDPQETQYF. In DNA form, the CDR3 reads TGTGCCAGCAGTTTGCTAGATCCTCAAGAGACCCAGTACTTC.

In its sample, this clonotype was seen a few times. The chain employs TRBV5-6 and TRBJ1-2; no firm D call. Trimming cost V 0 bases and J 0 bases, with 6 bases left between them. Germline CDR1 and CDR2: SGHDT and YYEEEE. This CDR3 has 14 residues. The chain's CDR3 is CASSLALANYGYTF. CDR3 nucleotides: TGTGCCAGCAGCTTGGCCCTCGCTAACTATGGCTACACCTTC.